What follows describes a single T cell receptor (beta chain). Its antigen is not yet known. A much larger clone lies a single base off, so this may be a read error. Using a constant-region primer and ProtoScript II reverse transcriptase, TCRbeta-specific cDNA was reverse-transcribed from around 500 ng total RNA. The TCRbeta libraries were prepared through three rounds of nested multiplex PCR following a slightly modified ARM-PCR procedure. Each of the first two PCR rounds ran for around 10 cycles using multiplex TRBV1-TRBV30 forward primers together with a Cbeta reverse primer. Sample barcodes and Illumina adapters were attached in a final 25-cycle PCR using Deep VentR polymerase. Before sequencing, amplicons of 200-500 bp were purified from gel using a QIAquick gel extraction kit. An Illumina HiSeq 2500 was used to sequence the TCRbeta amplicons with 250-bp paired-end reads. As for the original processing: Quality trimming of reads was performed with Trimmomatic v0.33, and paired reads were merged with FLASH v1.2.11 so that full CDR3 sequences could be recovered. MiGEC v1.2.1b assigned V, D and J germline segments to the rearranged TCRbeta sequences. VDJtools v1.0.0 computed clonotype statistics and Shannon-Wiener diversity indices. Except for diversity analysis, only each sample's 250 most abundant clonotypes were used in subsequent analyses to reduce sampling bias. The public sequencing data were trimmed at Q25 with fastp and processed into clonotypes with MiXCR by TCRdb, which kept only in-frame beta chains. All rows with the same CDR3 protein become a single entry with the most common DNA and genes. The V and J calls and clone size come from TCRdb's table, not from the authors' own analysis. In this sample the table shows approximately 60,000 distinct CDR3 sequences, around 64% of which occur a single time. The top ten clonotypes cover around 60% of the sample.

V lost 5 bases and J lost 6 bases; the stretch between them is 14 bases long. The CDR3, from cysteine to phenylalanine, totals 13 residues. Only CDR3 DNA is held: 39 bases, read in frame from base 1. CDR1 is given as SEHNR and CDR2 as FQNEAQ, both from the germline V gene (reference sequence). This entry is derived from a study of tumor-infiltrating lymphocytes in primary liver carcinoma (TCRdb year 2017). In terms of the full investigation: Hepatocellular carcinoma (four) or combined HCC and intrahepatic cholangiocarcinoma (one) was present in the five patients, who were three men and two women aged 30 to 69 years. The five patients had tumors of stage T1-T3 N0M0, with maximum diameters ranging from roughly 4.2 to 10 cm. Each sample produced about 3.65 to 7.13 million productive TCRbeta reads, and read depth showed no significant difference between tissue types. Across five regions of each liver tumor, along with adjacent normal tissue and blood, the study brought together TCRbeta repertoire sequencing, expression microarrays and whole-exome sequencing. A total of 35 or so specimens from 5 patients went through TCRbeta repertoire sequencing, namely 25 tumor regions, 5 adjacent noncancerous liver tissues and 5 peripheral blood samples. The roughly 25 tumor region samples were profiled with Agilent mRNA microarrays so that TCRbeta repertoire diversity could be related to the local molecular phenotype. Technical replicate repertoires showed high reproducibility, with mean shared-clone rates roughly 0.87 and correlation coefficients above 0.95.

Without any cell sorting, total RNA and DNA were co-extracted from about 20-30 mg of bulk tissue using the AllPrep DNA/RNA mini kit. Surgical resection was performed in China between late 2015 and 2016 on about 5 patients with histopathologically diagnosed primary liver carcinoma. At the time of sampling, the patients had chronic HBV infection and had not received any treatment. Five spatially separated regions were sampled from each tumor: the superior, inferior, left-lateral and right-lateral poles, plus the tumor centre. More than 85% viable tumor cells were found by histology in every tumor sample. Fresh tumor and adjacent tissue pieces were bisected, with one half stored in RNAlater at -80 degrees C and the other half sent for histology. Beyond this particular receptor, the publication reports: Because the samples were bulk and unsorted, CD4+ and CD8+ T cell repertoires could not be compared. Repertoire overlap was higher between tumor regions (mean roughly 36%) than tumor-adjacent (17%) or tumor-blood (about 14%) pairs, consistent with antigen-driven expansion. Only a few patients were included in the study, and the authors note that the findings should be validated in a larger study. Only roughly 7-25% of top clones appeared in all five regions of a tumor, which suggests that tumor-infiltrating T cells are spatially heterogeneous. Only the TCR beta chain was sequenced, which likely underestimates true repertoire diversity because unpaired alpha chains were not captured. The top 250 clones made up a significantly larger repertoire fraction in tumors than in blood (p = 0.039).

The TCR was taken from a man aged 35-49 years with primary liver carcinoma and hepatitis B virus infection. The sample taken for sequencing was liver tumor tissue from sampling region 2. The meaning of the sample's cell subset or site label: tumor region T2, inferior pole. The rearrangement combines TRBV7-9 with TRBJ2-7; tentative D gene TRBD1, with 6 bases matching. The CDR3 protein sequence reads: CASSPHTGSEQYF. The sequenced DNA is TGTGCCAGCAGCCCCCATACAGGGAGCGAGCAGTACTTC.